The 27 T cell receptor beta chains given below trace back to one sample, sequenced in a study of T cell responses to AZD1222 COVID-19 vaccine (dated by TCRdb to the early 2020s). Interpreted using the paper, the time point label stands for: about 28 days (+/-7) after the second vaccine dose. Receptors were amplified or captured by the immunoSEQ multiplex PCR assay. Held by TCRdb, this immuneACCESS table contains in-frame sequences only and omits some clones. Under half of the omission traces to an unresolved V gene where checked; the cause of the rest is unknown. The sample table contains 150,000 to 180,000 clones; only one count was recorded for around nine tenths of them. The ten largest clones capture more than 1.3% of the sample. This sample comprised peripheral blood, obtained 28 days after the second AZD1222 dose. The receptors were gathered from an adult who received the AZD1222 COVID-19 vaccine.

The chain has TRBV28 and TRBJ2-1; D not certain. Deletions cut 5 bases from V and 2 bases from J, with 13 bases between. The germline V gene encodes CDR1 MDHEN and CDR2 SYDVKM. The CDR3 sequence is 15 residues long. CDR3 in amino acids: CASSGIGPAYNEQFF. The CDR3 DNA sequence: TGTGCCAGCAGTGGCATAGGGCCAGCCTACAATGAGCAGTTCTTC.

The chain recombines TRBV3-1 (or the pseudogene TRBV3-2) with TRBJ2-2; 14 positions agree with TRBD2. The CDR3 is made up of 18 amino acids. Trimming at V came to 5 bases and at J to 0 bases, leaving 5 bases not matched to a gene. Germline V lookup: CDR1 LGHDT, CDR2 YNNKEL (reference sequence). The CDR3 DNA is TGTGCCAGCAGCGGACTAGCGGGGGGCCTCTCGAACACCGGGGAGCTGTTTTTT. Its protein product is CASSGLAGGLSNTGELFF.

This clone was recorded a few times. This chain uses TRBV10-2 with TRBJ1-1; no clear D gene. V lost 5 bases and J lost 4, with 17 bases in between. The CDR3 is made up of 15 amino acids. Germline V gene lookup returns CDR1 WSHSY and CDR2 SAAADI. CDR3 residues: CASSLTKVESTEAFF. The CDR3 nucleotides read TGCGCCAGCAGTCTAACCAAGGTGGAAAGCACTGAAGCTTTCTTT.

V gene TRBV11-2 combines with J gene TRBJ2-7; 9 bases map to TRBD2. CDR3 size: 16 residues. J was trimmed by 1 base and V by 3 bases; bases with no gene match: 7. Germline V gene lookup returns CDR1 SGHAT and CDR2 FQNNGV. CDR3 coding DNA: TGTGCCAGCAGCTTTAATAGCGGGGGCCCTTCCTACGAGCAGTACTTC. Amino acids: CASSFNSGGPSYEQYF.

The chain couples TRBV5-1 to TRBJ1-1, with D possibly matching TRBD1 (5 bases). Trimming stripped 0 bases from V and 7 bases from J, with 13 bases between. Germline-derived CDR1 and CDR2 are SGHRS and YFSETQ. The CDR3 covers 14 residues. The CDR3 DNA follows: TGCGCCAGCAGCTTGGAAGACCAGGGATTTGAAGCTTTCTTT. Translation: CASSLEDQGFEAFF.

The chain links TRBV24-1 to TRBJ2-3; 13 bases agree with TRBD2. V gave up 4 bases and J gave up 6 bases; unmatched junction bases: 0. Germline V gene data show CDR1 as KGHDR and CDR2 as SFDVKD. The CDR3 is 14 residues long. CDR3 in amino acids: CATSETSGRDTQYF. DNA for the CDR3: TGTGCCACCAGTGAGACTAGCGGGAGGGATACGCAGTATTTT.

This chain links TRBV2 with TRBJ2-2; 7 nucleotides align to TRBD1. CDR1 and CDR2 from the germline V gene are SNHLY and FYNNEI. V gave up 9 bases and J gave up 2 bases; unmatched junction bases: 3. The CDR3 covers 13 residues. CDR3 protein: CASRQGNTGELFF. In DNA, the CDR3 is TGTGCCAGTCGACAGGGTAACACCGGGGAGCTGTTTTTT.

The rearrangement joins TRBV3-1 (or the pseudogene TRBV3-2) to TRBJ2-7; 14 positions agree with TRBD2. The CDR3 has 18 residues. Trimming removed 4 bases from V and 5 bases from J; junction bases left unmatched: 13. CDR1 is LGHDT and CDR2 is YNNKEL in the germline V gene (reference sequence). Here the CDR3 reads CASSLHATSGGALDEQYF. In DNA, the CDR3 is TGTGCCAGCAGCCTACATGCGACTAGCGGGGGGGCGCTGGACGAGCAGTACTTC.

V gene TRBV5-1 combines with J gene TRBJ2-3; either TRBD1 or TRBD2 may fit D (5 bases each). CDR3 length equals 15 residues. V lost 3 bases and J lost 0, with 11 bases in between. Germline CDR1 and CDR2: SGHRS and YFSETQ. This CDR3 is CASSSPGLSTDTQYF. Written as DNA, the CDR3 is TGCGCCAGCAGCTCGCCGGGGCTTAGCACAGATACGCAGTATTTT.

The chain is built from TRBV10-1 and TRBJ2-1; D possibly corresponds to TRBD1 (6 bases). The CDR3 runs 14 residues. Trimming pared 5 bases from V and 8 bases from J, leaving 16 bases between. The V gene's germline CDR1 is WNHNN and CDR2 SYGVQD (reference sequence). This chain's CDR3 is CASSWDTKGDEQFF. The CDR3 nucleotides read TGCGCCAGCAGTTGGGACACGAAAGGGGATGAGCAGTTCTTC.

The rearrangement uses TRBV28 and TRBJ1-3; D unclear. Trimming took 8 bases from V and 8 from J, leaving 13 bases between them. Germline loops: CDR1 MDHEN, CDR2 SYDVKM. The CDR3 length is 12 residues. CDR3 coding DNA: TGTGCCAGCGCTGTGGGCCCCCACACCATATATTTT. Its protein product is CASAVGPHTIYF.

This chain uses TRBV12-5 with TRBJ2-3, with 7 bases lining up with TRBD1. Germline CDR1 reads LGHNT; CDR2 reads FRNRAP. V lost 1 base to trimming and J lost 2 bases; unmatched junction nucleotides: 3. The CDR3 consists of 15 residues. CDR3 in amino acids: CASGLEGTATDTQYF. The CDR3, as DNA: TGTGCTAGTGGTTTGGAGGGGACAGCCACAGATACGCAGTATTTT.

Only one count was recorded for this clone. The chain carries TRBV18 and TRBJ2-2, with 7 positions matching TRBD1. Germline CDR1 reads KGHSH; CDR2 reads LQKENI. The CDR3 covers 14 residues. With 6 bases clipped from V and 5 bases from J, the junction kept 6 bases outside the gene matches. The chain's CDR3 is CASSRQGRTGELFF. CDR3 sequence (DNA): TGTGCCAGCTCCCGACAGGGTCGGACCGGGGAGCTGTTTTTT.

The chain links TRBV6-6 to TRBJ1-2; 7 bases agree with TRBD1. Germline-derived CDR1 and CDR2 are MNHNY and SVGAGI (reference sequence). CDR3 size: 15 residues. V was pared by 4 bases and J by 4 bases, with 9 bases of the junction left unmatched. The CDR3: CASSSPTGWSYGYTF. In DNA form, the CDR3 reads TGTGCCAGCAGTTCCCCGACAGGGTGGAGCTATGGCTACACCTTC.

V usage is TRBV27 and J usage is TRBJ2-7; 12 bases are shared with TRBD2. The CDR3 spans 16 residues. The ends lost 6 bases at V and 0 bases at J; junction bases unmatched: 6. Germline lookup yields CDR1 MNHEY and CDR2 SMNVEV (reference sequence). DNA for the CDR3: TGTGCCAGCAGATCTGGACTAGCGGGACCCTCCTACGAGCAGTACTTC. This codes for CASRSGLAGPSYEQYF.

This clone was counted only a few times. The CDR3 sequence is CASTAASNTGELFF. DNA of the CDR3: TGTGCCAGTACCGCGGCTAGCAACACCGGGGAGCTGTTTTTT. The chain combines TRBV19 with TRBJ2-2; possible D gene TRBD2, 5 bases. Germline CDR1 and CDR2: LNHDA and SQIVND (reference sequence). The length of the CDR3 is 14 residues. Between the trimmed V and J ends, which lost 7 bases and 2 bases, there was a span of 11 bases.

The rearrangement links TRBV11-2 to TRBJ1-5; D remains ambiguous. The CDR3 length is 14 residues. Germline V gene lookup returns CDR1 SGHAT and CDR2 FQNNGV. Trimming shortened V by 5 bases and J by 4 bases, and 12 bases separated the two germline ends. This CDR3 reads CASSKSGWNQPQHF. The CDR3 bases are TGTGCCAGCAGCAAGTCGGGGTGGAATCAGCCCCAGCATTTT.

This clone came up once. The DNA for the CDR3 is TGTGCCAGCTCTCATACTAGCGGTACCTACAATGAGCAGTTCTTC. Amino acids: CASSHTSGTYNEQFF. This chain connects TRBV18 to TRBJ2-1; 8 bases match TRBD2. This CDR3 region has 15 residues. Trimming at V came to 6 bases and at J to 2 bases, leaving 6 bases not matched to a gene. Germline lookup yields CDR1 KGHSH and CDR2 LQKENI.

The gene calls are TRBV24-1 and TRBJ2-1; tentative D call: TRBD2 (6 bases). From germline, CDR1 is KGHDR and CDR2 SFDVKD. Trimming cost V 6 bases and J 9 bases, with 20 bases left between them. The CDR3 has 15 residues. This CDR3 is CATSPGTHSPIEQFF. The CDR3 DNA is TGTGCCACCAGTCCCGGGACTCACTCCCCCATTGAGCAGTTCTTC.

The chain employs TRBV27 and TRBJ1-2; the D gene is possibly TRBD1 (5 bases). CDR1 and CDR2 (germline): MNHEY, SMNVEV (reference sequence). This CDR3 comprises 17 residues. V lost 0 bases, J lost 4 bases, and 18 bases lay in between. CDR3 nucleotides: TGTGCCAGCAGTTTATCCGGGACCACATTTAAACTCTATGGCTACACCTTC. Its protein is CASSLSGTTFKLYGYTF.

This clone was seen a few times. The V and J genes are TRBV18 and TRBJ1-6; 8 bases agree with TRBD1. J gave up 7 bases and V 3 bases, and 8 bases lay outside the gene matches. CDR1 is KGHSH and CDR2 is LQKENI in the germline V gene. This CDR3 spans 16 amino acids. CDR3 sequence reads: CASSPFGTGGNSPLHF. DNA for the CDR3: TGTGCCAGCTCACCGTTCGGGACAGGTGGCAATTCACCCCTCCACTTT.

This chain joins TRBV7-9 and TRBJ1-4; D call uncertain. V was pared by 5 bases and J by 7 bases, with 17 bases between. Per the germline V gene, CDR1 is SEHNR and CDR2 is FQNEAQ (reference sequence). CDR3 size: 15 residues. CDR3 DNA: TGTGCCAGCAGCCTCAGCGGTGGAGGGAGTGAAAAACTGTTTTTT. Protein product: CASSLSGGGSEKLFF.

This chain joins TRBV6-5 and TRBJ1-2, with TRBD1 matching 9 bases. CDR1 is MNHEY and CDR2 is SVGAGI in the germline V gene. The length of the CDR3 is 13 residues. Trimming removed 8 bases from V and 6 bases from J; junction bases left unmatched: 7. Written as DNA, the CDR3 is TGTGCCAGCGCGCCCGGGACAGGGAATGGCTACACCTTC. Its protein product is CASAPGTGNGYTF.

The rearrangement links TRBV19 to TRBJ2-5; 7 positions match TRBD2. The junction had 17 bases not matched to a gene; V was cut back by 4 bases and J by 3 bases. Per germline, CDR1 LNHDA and CDR2 SQIVND (reference sequence). The CDR3 is 18 residues long. The CDR3: CASSSPGEKRGTKETQYF. CDR3 nucleotides: TGTGCCAGTAGTAGTCCGGGGGAGAAGCGGGGAACGAAAGAGACCCAGTACTTC.

V usage is TRBV7-9 and J usage is TRBJ2-1; possible D gene TRBD1, 6 bases. Germline-derived CDR1 and CDR2 are SEHNR and FQNEAQ (reference sequence). Trimming took 5 bases from V and 0 from J, leaving 14 bases between them. There are 16 residues in the CDR3. CDR3 DNA: TGTGCCAGCAGCCCTTTAGGGGGAAGCTCCTACAATGAGCAGTTCTTC. Protein: CASSPLGGSSYNEQFF.

This chain joins TRBV19 and TRBJ2-3; 8 nucleotides align to TRBD2. Germline assignment: CDR1 LNHDA and CDR2 SQIVND (reference sequence). The CDR3 loop spans 20 amino acids. The J segment lost 1 base and the V segment lost 3 bases, leaving 18 bases of the junction unmatched. CDR3 bases: TGTGCCAGTAGTATGATAGCGGGAATTAAATCCGGAAGGGGCACAGATACGCAGTATTTT. It translates to CASSMIAGIKSGRGTDTQYF. The complete variable domain, with remaining parts taken from reference TRBV19 and TRBJ2-3, reads DGGITQSPKYLFRKEGQNVTLSCEQNLNHDAMYWYRQDPGQGLRLIYYSQIVNDFQKGDIAEGYSVSREKKESFPLTVTSAQKNPTAFYLCASSMIAGIKSGRGTDTQYFGPGTRLTVL.

This clone was detected only once. V is TRBV6-5 and J is TRBJ1-1; D is unclear. Germline V gives CDR1 MNHEY, CDR2 SVGAGI. CDR3 length: 14 residues. The V and J ends lost 3 bases and 2 bases respectively, with 10 bases between them. The CDR3 DNA reads as TGTGCCAGCAGTTATGGACGGTTAAACACTGAAGCTTTCTTT. It is translated as CASSYGRLNTEAFF.